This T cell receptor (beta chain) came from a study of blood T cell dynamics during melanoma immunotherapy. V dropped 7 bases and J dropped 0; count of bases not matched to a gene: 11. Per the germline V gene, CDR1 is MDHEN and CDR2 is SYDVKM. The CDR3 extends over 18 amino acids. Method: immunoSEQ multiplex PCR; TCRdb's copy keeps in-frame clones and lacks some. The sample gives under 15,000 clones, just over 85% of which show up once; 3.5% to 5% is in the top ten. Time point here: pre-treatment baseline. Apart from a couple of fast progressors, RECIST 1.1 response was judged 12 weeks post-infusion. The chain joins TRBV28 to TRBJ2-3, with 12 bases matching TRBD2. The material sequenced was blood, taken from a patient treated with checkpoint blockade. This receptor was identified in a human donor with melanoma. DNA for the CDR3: TGTGCCAGCACCCTGGGGCTAGCGGGGGGGTCTAGCACAGATACGCAGTATTTT. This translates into CASTLGLAGGSSTDTQYF.